This T cell receptor beta chain originates from a study of T cells after yellow fever vaccination. Via MiXCR, TCRdb re-called the 5' RACE reads, giving one row per CDR3 protein. In the table there are 20,000 to 30,000 distinct CDR3 sequences, 4.5% to 6% of which are singletons. This clonotype was recorded many times. This TCR was recovered from a young man who received the YFV17D yellow fever vaccine. The sequencing used PBMCs, either bulk or a sorted T-cell subset (CD4+, CD8+, memory, or dextramer-sorted; not recorded which), collected 15 days after the yellow fever booster vaccination.

The CDR3 DNA follows: TGTGCCAGCAGTTTCCAGGGGTTCGGTAATGAAAAACTGTTTTTT. Translating gives CASSFQGFGNEKLFF. The gene calls are TRBV6-2 or TRBV6-3 and TRBJ1-4; perhaps TRBD1 as D (6 bases). Deletions cut 4 bases from V and 4 bases from J, with 13 bases between. CDR1 and CDR2 from the germline V gene are MNHEY and SVGEGT. The CDR3 spans 15 residues.